This TCR beta chain was sequenced for a study of identical twins. General study points: Zero-insertion findings could be partly confounded by invariant cells (MAIT and iNKT cells). Insertions were fewer in abundant cord blood beta clonotypes, whereas memory repertoires showed none of this pattern.

In regard to this clonotype: What it binds is not known.

All of the donors were Caucasians in good health. TCRdb analysed the 5' RACE reads with MiXCR anew, one entry per CDR3 protein. The data show hundreds of thousands of distinct CDR3 sequences, roughly 8% seen once. Germline assignment: CDR1 SGHAT and CDR2 FQNNGV. The CDR3 has 16 residues. Trimming shortened V by 6 bases and J by 4 bases, and 22 bases separated the two germline ends. The data also belong to a second study, concerning yellow fever vaccine responses in identical twins. This second study notes: Vaccine-induced T cell responses in twins were reportedly observed to appear partly convergent, partly personalized.

This sequence originates from a woman aged 18-29 years in good health. Input material: PBMCs. The chain recombines TRBV11-2 with TRBJ2-7; D gene uncertain. As DNA, the CDR3 is TGTGCCAGCAGTACATACCTGGGGTGGACGGCGTACGAGCAGTACTTC. Protein: CASSTYLGWTAYEQYF.